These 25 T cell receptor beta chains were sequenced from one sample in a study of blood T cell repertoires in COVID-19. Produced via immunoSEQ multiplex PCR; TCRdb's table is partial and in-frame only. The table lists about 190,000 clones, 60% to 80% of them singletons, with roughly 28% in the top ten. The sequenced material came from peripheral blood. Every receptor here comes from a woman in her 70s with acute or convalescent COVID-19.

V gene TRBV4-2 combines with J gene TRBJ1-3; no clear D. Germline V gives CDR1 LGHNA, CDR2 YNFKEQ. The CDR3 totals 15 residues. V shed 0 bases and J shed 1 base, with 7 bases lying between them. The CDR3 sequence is CASSQEYISGNTIYF. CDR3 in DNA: TGTGCCAGCAGCCAAGAATACATTTCTGGAAACACCATATATTTT.

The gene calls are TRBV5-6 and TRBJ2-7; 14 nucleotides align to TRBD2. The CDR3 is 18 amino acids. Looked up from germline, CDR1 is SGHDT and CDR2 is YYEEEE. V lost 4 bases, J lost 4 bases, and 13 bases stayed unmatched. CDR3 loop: CASSKAGGLAGATYEQYF. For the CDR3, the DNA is TGTGCCAGCAGCAAGGCCGGGGGACTAGCGGGAGCTACGTACGAGCAGTACTTC.

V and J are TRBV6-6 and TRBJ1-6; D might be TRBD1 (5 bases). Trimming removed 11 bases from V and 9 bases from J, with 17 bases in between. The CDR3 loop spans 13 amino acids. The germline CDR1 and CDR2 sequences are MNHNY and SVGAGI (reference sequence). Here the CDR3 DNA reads TGTGCCGCCAGGGCACAGATCTCTTCACCCCTCCACTTT. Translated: CAARAQISSPLHF.

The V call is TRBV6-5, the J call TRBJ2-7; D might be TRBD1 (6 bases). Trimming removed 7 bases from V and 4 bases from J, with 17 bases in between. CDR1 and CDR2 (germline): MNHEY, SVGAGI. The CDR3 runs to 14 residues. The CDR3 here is CASTGGASVYEQYF. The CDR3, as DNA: TGTGCCAGCACTGGGGGCGCCTCGGTTTACGAGCAGTACTTC.

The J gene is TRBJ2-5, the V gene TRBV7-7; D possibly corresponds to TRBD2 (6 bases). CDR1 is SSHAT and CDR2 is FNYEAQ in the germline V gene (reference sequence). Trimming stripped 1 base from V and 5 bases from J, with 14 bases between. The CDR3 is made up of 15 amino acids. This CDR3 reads CASSLVGGVRETQYF. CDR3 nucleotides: TGTGCCAGCAGCTTAGTGGGGGGAGTACGGGAGACCCAGTACTTC.

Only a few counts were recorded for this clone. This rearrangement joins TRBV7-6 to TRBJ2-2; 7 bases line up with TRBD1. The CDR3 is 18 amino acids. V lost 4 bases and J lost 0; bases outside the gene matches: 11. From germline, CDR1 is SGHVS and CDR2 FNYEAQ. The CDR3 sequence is CASSSGTATHSNTGELFF. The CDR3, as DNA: TGTGCCAGCAGCTCCGGGACAGCCACCCACTCGAACACCGGGGAGCTGTTTTTT.

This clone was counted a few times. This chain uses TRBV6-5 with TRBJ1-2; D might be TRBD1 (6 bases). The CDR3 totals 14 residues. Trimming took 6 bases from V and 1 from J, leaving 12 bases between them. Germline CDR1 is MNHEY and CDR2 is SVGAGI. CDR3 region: CASREDSFNYGYTF. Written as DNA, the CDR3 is TGTGCCAGCAGGGAGGACAGTTTTAACTATGGCTACACCTTC.

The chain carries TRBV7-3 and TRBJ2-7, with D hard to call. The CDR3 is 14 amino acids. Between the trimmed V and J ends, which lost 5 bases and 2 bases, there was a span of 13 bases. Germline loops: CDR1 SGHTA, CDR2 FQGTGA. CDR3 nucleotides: TGTGCCAGCAGCACATTTGAAGAGGCCTACGAGCAGTACTTC. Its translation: CASSTFEEAYEQYF.

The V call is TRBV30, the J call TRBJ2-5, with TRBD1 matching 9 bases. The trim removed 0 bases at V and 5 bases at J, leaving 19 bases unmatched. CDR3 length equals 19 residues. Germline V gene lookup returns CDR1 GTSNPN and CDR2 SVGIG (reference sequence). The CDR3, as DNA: TGTGCCTGGAGTGTATTAAGGACGGGGACAGGGTATGGACTGGAGACCCAGTACTTC. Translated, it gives CAWSVLRTGTGYGLETQYF.

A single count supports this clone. CDR3 residues: CASSLDRVVLNEQFF. CDR3 coding DNA: TGTGCCAGCAGCTTAGACAGGGTAGTCCTCAATGAGCAGTTCTTC. The chain is built from TRBV7-8 and TRBJ2-1, with D tentatively TRBD1 (6 bases). This CDR3 is 15 amino acids long. The ends were cut back, 1 base at V and 6 bases at J, with 13 bases in the middle. Germline CDR1 is SGHVS and CDR2 is FQNEAQ.

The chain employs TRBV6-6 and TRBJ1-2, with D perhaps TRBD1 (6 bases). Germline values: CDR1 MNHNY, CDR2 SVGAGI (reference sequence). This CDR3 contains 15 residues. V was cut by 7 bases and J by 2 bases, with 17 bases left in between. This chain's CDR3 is CASTYGGGLNYGYTF. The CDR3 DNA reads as TGTGCCAGCACCTACGGCGGGGGCCTCAACTATGGCTACACCTTC.

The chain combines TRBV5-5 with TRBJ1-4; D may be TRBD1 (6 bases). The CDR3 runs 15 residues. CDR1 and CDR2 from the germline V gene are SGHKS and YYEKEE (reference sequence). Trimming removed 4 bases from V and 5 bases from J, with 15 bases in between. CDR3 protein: CASSKDSGKNEKLFF. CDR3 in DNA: TGTGCCAGCAGCAAGGACAGCGGGAAGAATGAAAAACTGTTTTTT.

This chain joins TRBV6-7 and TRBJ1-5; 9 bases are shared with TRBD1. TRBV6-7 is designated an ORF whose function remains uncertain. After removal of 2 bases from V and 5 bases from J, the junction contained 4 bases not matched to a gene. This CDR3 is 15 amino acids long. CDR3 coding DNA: TGTGCCAGCAGTTACCAAGGACAGGGGTATCAGCCCCAGCATTTT. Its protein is CASSYQGQGYQPQHF.

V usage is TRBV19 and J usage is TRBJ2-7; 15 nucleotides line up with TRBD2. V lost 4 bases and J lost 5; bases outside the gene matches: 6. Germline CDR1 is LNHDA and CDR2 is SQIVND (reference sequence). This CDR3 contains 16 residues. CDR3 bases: TGTGCCAGTAGTACTAGGACTAGCGGGAGGGCCCACGAGCAGTACTTC. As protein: CASSTRTSGRAHEQYF.

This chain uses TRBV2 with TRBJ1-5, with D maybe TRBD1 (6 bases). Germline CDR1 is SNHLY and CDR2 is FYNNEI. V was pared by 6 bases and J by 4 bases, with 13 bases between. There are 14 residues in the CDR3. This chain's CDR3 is CASRRQVRNQPQHF. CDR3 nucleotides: TGTGCCAGCAGAAGACAGGTTCGAAATCAGCCCCAGCATTTT.

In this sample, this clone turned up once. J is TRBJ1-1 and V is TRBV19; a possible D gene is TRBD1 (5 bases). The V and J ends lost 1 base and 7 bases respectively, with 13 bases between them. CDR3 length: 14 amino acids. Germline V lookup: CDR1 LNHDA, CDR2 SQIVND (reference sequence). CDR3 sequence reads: CASSIVGRGVEAFF. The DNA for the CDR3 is TGTGCCAGTAGTATAGTTGGTAGGGGCGTTGAAGCTTTCTTT.

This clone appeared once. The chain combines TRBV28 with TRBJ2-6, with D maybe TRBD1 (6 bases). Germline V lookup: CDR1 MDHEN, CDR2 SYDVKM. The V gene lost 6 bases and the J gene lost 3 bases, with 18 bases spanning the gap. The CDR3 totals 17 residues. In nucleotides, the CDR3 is TGTGCCAGCAGGGGGGCAGGGCTGCTTGGTGGGGCCAACGTCCTGACTTTC. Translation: CASRGAGLLGGANVLTF.

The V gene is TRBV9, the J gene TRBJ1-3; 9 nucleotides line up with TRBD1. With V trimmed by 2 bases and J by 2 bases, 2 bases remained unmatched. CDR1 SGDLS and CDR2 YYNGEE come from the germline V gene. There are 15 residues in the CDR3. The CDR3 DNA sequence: TGTGCCAGCAGCGTCGGACAGGGGACTGGAAACACCATATATTTT. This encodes CASSVGQGTGNTIYF.

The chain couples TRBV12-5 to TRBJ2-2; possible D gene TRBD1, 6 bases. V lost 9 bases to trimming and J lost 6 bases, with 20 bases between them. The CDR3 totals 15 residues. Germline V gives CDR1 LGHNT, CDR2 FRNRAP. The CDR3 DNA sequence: TGTGCTAGCCAACGGGACACCTCTTTCGCCGGGGAGCTGTTTTTT. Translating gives CASQRDTSFAGELFF.

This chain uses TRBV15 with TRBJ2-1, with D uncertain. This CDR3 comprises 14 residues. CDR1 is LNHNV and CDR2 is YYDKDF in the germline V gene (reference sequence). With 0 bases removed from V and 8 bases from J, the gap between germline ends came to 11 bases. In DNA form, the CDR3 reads TGTGCCACCAGCAGAGATTTTGTCGTCCATGAGCAGTTCTTC. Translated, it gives CATSRDFVVHEQFF.

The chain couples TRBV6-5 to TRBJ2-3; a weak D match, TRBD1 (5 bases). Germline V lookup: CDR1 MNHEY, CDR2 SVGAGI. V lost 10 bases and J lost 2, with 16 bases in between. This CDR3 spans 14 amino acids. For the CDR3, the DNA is TGTGCCACCGAGCAGGGCAGAAACACAGATACGCAGTATTTT. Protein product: CATEQGRNTDTQYF.

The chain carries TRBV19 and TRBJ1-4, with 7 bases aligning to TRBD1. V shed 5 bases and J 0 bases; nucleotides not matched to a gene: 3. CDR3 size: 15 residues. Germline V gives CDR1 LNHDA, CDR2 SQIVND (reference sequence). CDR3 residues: CASSGQVSTNEKLFF. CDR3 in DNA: TGTGCCAGTAGTGGACAGGTTTCAACTAATGAAAAACTGTTTTTT.

CDR3 protein: CASTPGGWNQPQHF. The CDR3 coding sequence is TGTGCCAGTACTCCCGGGGGGTGGAATCAGCCCCAGCATTTT. This chain uses TRBV19 with TRBJ1-5; weak D call: TRBD1 (5 bases). Trimming took 7 bases from V and 4 from J, leaving 14 bases between them. The CDR3 spans 14 residues. Per germline, CDR1 LNHDA and CDR2 SQIVND (reference sequence).

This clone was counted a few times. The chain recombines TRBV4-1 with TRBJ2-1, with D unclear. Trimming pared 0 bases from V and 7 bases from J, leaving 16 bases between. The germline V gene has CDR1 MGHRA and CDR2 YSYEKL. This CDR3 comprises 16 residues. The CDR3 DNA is TGCGCCAGCAGCCAAGAGTCGTTTAGCCCAATAAATGAGCAGTTCTTC. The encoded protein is CASSQESFSPINEQFF.

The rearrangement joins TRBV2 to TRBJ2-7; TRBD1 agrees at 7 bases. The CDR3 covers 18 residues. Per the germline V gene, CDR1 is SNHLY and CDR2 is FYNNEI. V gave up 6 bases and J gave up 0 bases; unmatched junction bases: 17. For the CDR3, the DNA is TGTGCCAGCAGCCGCCCCTTCTCCCCAGGGGGTATCTCCTACGAGCAGTACTTC. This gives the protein CASSRPFSPGGISYEQYF. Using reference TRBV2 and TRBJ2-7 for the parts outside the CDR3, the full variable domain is EPEVTQTPSHQVTQMGQEVILRCVPISNHLYFYWYRQILGQKVEFLVSFYNNEISEKSEIFDDQFSVERPDGSNFTLKIRSTKLEDSAMYFCASSRPFSPGGISYEQYFGPGTRLTVT.